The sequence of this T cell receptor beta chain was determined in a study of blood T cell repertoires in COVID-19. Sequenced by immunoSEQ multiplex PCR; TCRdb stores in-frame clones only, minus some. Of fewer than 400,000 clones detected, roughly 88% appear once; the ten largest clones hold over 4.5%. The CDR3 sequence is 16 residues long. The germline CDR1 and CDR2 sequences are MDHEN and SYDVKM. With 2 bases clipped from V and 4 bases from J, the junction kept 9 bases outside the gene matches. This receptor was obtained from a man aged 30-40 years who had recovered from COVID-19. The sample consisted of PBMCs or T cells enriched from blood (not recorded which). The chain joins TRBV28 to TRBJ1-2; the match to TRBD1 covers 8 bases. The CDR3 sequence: CASSLPGQGLTYGYTF. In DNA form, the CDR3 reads TGTGCCAGCAGTTTACCTGGACAGGGCCTGACCTATGGCTACACCTTC.